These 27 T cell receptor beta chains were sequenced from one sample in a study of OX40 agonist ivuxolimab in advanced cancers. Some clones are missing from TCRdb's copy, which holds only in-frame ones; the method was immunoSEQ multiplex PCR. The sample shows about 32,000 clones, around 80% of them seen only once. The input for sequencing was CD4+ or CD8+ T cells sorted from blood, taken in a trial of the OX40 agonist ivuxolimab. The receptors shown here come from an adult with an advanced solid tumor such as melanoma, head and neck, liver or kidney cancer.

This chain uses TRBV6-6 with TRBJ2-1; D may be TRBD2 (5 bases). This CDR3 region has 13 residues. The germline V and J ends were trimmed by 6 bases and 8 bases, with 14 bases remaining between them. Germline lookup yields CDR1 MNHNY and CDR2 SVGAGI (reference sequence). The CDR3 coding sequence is TGTGCCAGCAGCCCAGGAGGACTCCATGAGCAGTTCTTC. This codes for CASSPGGLHEQFF.

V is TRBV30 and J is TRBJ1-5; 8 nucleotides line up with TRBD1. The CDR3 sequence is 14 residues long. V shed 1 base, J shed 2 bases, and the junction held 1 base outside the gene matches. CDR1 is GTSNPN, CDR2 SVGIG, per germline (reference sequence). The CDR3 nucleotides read TGTGCCTGGAGTGAGGGACAGGGCAATCAGCCCCAGCATTTT. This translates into CAWSEGQGNQPQHF.

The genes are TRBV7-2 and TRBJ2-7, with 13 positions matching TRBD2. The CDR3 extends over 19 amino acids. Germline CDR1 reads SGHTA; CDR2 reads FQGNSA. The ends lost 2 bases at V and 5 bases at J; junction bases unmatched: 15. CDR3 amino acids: CASSLPRGLAGRKHHEQYF. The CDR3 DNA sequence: TGTGCCAGCAGCTTACCCCGGGGACTAGCGGGGCGAAAGCACCACGAGCAGTACTTC.

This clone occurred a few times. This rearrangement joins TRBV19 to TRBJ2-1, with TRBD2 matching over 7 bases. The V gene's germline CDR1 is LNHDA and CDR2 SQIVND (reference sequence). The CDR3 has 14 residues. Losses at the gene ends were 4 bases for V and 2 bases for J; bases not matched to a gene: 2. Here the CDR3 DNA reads TGTGCCAGTAGTACTAGCGGCCCCTACAATGAGCAGTTCTTC. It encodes CASSTSGPYNEQFF.

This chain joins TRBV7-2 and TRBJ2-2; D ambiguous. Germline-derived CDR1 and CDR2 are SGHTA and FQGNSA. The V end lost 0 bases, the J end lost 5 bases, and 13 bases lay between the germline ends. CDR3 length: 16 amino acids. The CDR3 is CASSLAVSGPTGELFF. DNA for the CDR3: TGTGCCAGCAGCTTAGCGGTATCAGGACCAACCGGGGAGCTGTTTTTT.

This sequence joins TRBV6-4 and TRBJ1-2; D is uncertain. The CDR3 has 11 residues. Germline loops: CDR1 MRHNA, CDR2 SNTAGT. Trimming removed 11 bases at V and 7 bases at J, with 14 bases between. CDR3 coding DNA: TGTGCCGCGGCGAGGGCAGGTGGCTACACCTTC. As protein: CAAARAGGYTF.

The CDR3 is CASSEAWGQGRNEQFF. The CDR3 region has the DNA TGTGCCAGCAGTGAAGCATGGGGACAGGGCAGGAATGAGCAGTTCTTC. The chain carries TRBV2 and TRBJ2-1; 9 bases are shared with TRBD1. The trim removed 0 bases at V and 7 bases at J, leaving 7 bases unmatched. The CDR3 extends over 16 amino acids. Germline CDR1 SNHLY, CDR2 FYNNEI.

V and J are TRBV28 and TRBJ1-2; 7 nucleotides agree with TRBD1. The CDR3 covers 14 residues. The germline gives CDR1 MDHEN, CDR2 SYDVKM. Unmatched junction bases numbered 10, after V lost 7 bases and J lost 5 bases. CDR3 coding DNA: TGTGCCAGCACCGCCGGGGTACAGGGGTATGGCTACACCTTC. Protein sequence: CASTAGVQGYGYTF.

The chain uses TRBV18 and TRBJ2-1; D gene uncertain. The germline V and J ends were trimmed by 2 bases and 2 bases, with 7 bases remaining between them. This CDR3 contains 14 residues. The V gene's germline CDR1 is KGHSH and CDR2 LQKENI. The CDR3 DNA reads TGTGCCAGCTCACCAATCGGCGCCTACAATGAGCAGTTCTTC. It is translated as CASSPIGAYNEQFF. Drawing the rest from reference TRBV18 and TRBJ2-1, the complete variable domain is NAGVMQNPRHLVRRRGQEARLRCSPMKGHSHVYWYRQLPEEGLKFMVYLQKENIIDESGMPKERFSAEFPKEGPSILRIQQVVRGDSAAYFCASSPIGAYNEQFFGPGTRLTVL.

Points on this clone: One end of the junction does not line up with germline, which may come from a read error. The CDR3 loop is CASSVGTGRVGRF. The CDR3 bases are TGTGCCAGCAGCGTCGGGACAGGGCGAGTAGGCCGGTTT. This chain joins TRBV5-6 and TRBJ1-1, with TRBD1 matching over 9 bases. This CDR3 contains 13 residues. CDR1 and CDR2 (germline): SGHDT, YYEEEE.

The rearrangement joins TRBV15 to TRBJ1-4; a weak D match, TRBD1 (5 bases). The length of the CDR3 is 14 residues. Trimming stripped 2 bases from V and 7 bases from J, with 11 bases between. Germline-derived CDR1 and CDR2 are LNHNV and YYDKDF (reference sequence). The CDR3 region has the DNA TGTGCCACCAGCAGAAGAGGGGAGAGTGAAAAACTGTTTTTT. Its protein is CATSRRGESEKLFF.

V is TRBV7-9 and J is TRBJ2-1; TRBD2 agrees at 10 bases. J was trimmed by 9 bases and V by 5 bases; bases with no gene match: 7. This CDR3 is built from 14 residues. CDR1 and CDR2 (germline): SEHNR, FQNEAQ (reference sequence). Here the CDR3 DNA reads TGTGCCAGCAGCCCTAGCGGGAGCGGGGCTGAGCAGTTCTTC. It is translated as CASSPSGSGAEQFF.

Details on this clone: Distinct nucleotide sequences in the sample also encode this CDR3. This CDR3 reads CASSPSGSPYEQYF. The CDR3 nucleotides read TGTGCCAGCAGCCCTAGTGGGAGCCCCTACGAGCAGTACTTC. J is TRBJ2-7 and V is TRBV7-2; D might be TRBD2 (5 bases). Germline assignment: CDR1 SGHTA and CDR2 FQGNSA. V lost 5 bases and J lost 2, with 13 bases in between. This CDR3 has 14 amino acids.

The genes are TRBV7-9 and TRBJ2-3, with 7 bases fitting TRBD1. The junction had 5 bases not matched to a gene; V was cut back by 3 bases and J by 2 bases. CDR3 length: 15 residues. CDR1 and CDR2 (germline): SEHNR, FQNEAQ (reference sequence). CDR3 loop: CASSFVQGHTDTQYF. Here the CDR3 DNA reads TGTGCCAGCAGCTTTGTACAGGGGCACACAGATACGCAGTATTTT.

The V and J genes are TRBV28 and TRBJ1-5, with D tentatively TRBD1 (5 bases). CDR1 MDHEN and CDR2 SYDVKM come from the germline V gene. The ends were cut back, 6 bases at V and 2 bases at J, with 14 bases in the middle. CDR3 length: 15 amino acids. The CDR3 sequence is CASSHQGFGNQPQHF. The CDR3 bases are TGTGCCAGCAGCCATCAGGGTTTTGGCAATCAGCCCCAGCATTTT.

CDR3 protein: CASSEGAYYNEQFF. In DNA form, the CDR3 reads TGTGCCAGCAGCGAGGGCGCGTACTACAATGAGCAGTTCTTC. V gene TRBV28 combines with J gene TRBJ2-1, with D perhaps TRBD2 (5 bases). The germline gives CDR1 MDHEN, CDR2 SYDVKM. The CDR3 runs 14 residues. V lost 6 bases to trimming and J lost 3 bases, with 12 bases between them.

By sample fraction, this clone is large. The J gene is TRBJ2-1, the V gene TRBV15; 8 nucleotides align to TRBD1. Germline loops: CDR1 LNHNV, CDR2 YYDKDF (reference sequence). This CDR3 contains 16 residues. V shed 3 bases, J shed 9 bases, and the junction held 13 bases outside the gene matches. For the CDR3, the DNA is TGTGCCACCAGCAGGGCGGCCGGACAGGGTGTCGTTGAGCAGTTCTTC. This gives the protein CATSRAAGQGVVEQFF.

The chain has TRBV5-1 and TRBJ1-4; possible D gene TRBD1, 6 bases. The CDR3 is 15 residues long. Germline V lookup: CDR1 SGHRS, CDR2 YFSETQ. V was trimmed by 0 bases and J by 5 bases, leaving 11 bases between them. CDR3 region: CASSLDSQGNEKLFF. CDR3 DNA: TGCGCCAGCAGCTTGGATTCTCAGGGGAATGAAAAACTGTTTTTT. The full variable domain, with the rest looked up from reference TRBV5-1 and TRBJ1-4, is KAGVTQTPRYLIKTRGQQVTLSCSPISGHRSVSWYQQTPGQGLQFLFEYFSETQRNKGNFPGRFSGRQFSNSRSEMNVSTLELGDSALYLCASSLDSQGNEKLFFGSGTQLSVL.

This CDR3 reads CASRAPGGYNEQFF. The CDR3 DNA reads TGTGCCAGCAGAGCCCCGGGGGGATACAATGAGCAGTTCTTC. This chain joins TRBV28 and TRBJ2-1; 7 bases align to TRBD2. Germline V gene sequence: CDR1 MDHEN, CDR2 SYDVKM. V shed 6 bases and J 4 bases; nucleotides not matched to a gene: 6. The CDR3 runs to 14 residues. The entire variable domain, with the rest obtained from reference TRBV28 and TRBJ2-1, is as follows: DVKVTQSSRYLVKRTGEKVFLECVQDMDHENMFWYRQDPGLGLRLIYFSYDVKMKEKGDIPEGYSVSREKKERFSLILESASTNQTSMYLCASRAPGGYNEQFFGPGTRLTVL.

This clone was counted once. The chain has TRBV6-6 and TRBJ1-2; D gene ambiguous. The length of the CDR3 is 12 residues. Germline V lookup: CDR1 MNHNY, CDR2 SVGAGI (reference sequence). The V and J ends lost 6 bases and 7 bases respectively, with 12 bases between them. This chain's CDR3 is CASSASSGGYTF. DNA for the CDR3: TGTGCCAGCAGCGCCTCCAGTGGTGGCTACACCTTC.

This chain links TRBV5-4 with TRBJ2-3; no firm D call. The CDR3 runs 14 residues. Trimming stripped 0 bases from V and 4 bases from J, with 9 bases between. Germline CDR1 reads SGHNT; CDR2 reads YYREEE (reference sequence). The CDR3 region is CASSLGDSPDTQYF. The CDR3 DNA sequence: TGTGCCAGCAGCTTGGGAGACTCACCAGATACGCAGTATTTT.

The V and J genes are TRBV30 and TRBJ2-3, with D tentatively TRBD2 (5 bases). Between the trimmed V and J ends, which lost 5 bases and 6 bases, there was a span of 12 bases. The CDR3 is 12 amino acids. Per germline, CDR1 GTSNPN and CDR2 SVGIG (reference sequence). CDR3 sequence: CAWEGPSDTQYF. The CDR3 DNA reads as TGTGCCTGGGAGGGTCCGTCGGATACGCAGTATTTT.

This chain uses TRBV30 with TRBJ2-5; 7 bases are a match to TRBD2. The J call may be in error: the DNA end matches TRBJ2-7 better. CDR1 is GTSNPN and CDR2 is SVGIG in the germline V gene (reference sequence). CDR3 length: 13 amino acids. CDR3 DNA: TGTGCCTGGAGTTGGGGGGGATCCTACGAGCAGTACTTC. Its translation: CAWSWGGSYEQYF.

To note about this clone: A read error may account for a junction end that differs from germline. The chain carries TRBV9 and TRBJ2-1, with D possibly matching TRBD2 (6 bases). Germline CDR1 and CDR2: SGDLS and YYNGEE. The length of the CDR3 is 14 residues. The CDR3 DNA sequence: TGTGCCAGCACCAAATGGGACTCCAACAATGAGCAGTTCTTC. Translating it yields CASTKWDSNNEQFF.

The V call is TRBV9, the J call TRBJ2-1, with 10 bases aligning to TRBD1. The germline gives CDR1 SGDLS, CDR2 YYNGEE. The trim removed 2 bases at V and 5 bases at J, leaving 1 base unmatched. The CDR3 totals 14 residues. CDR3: CASSVGTGDNEQFF. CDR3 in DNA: TGTGCCAGCAGCGTGGGGACAGGGGACAATGAGCAGTTCTTC. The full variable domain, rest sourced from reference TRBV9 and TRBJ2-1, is DSGVTQTPKHLITATGQRVTLRCSPRSGDLSVYWYQQSLDQGLQFLIQYYNGEERAKGNILERFSAQQFPDLHSELNLSSLELGDSALYFCASSVGTGDNEQFFGPGTRLTVL.

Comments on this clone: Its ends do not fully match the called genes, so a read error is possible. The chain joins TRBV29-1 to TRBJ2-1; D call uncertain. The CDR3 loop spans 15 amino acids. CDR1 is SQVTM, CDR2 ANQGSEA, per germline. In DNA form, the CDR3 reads TGCAGCGTGGAAGTCAAATTTCCCTCCTACAATGAGCAGTTCTTC. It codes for CSVEVKFPSYNEQFF.

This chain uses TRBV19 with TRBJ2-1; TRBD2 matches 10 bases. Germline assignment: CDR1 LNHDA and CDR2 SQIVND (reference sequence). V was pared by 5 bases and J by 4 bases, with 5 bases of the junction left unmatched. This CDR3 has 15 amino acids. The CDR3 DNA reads TGTGCCAGTAGTCCACAACTAGCGGGGTACAATGAGCAGTTCTTC. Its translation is CASSPQLAGYNEQFF.